A selection of T cell receptor beta chains follows, all from one sample in a study of T-cell memory formation after mild COVID-19. TCRdb used MiXCR to reprocess the 5' RACE reads, holding one entry per CDR3 protein. Of about 110,000 distinct CDR3 sequences listed, over 13% are singletons. Sequencing was carried out using PBMCs or a T cell subset sorted from them (not recorded which). Source of these receptors: a man in his late teens or twenties who had mild COVID-19 (a few samples of this study predate the infection). Cell type and time point are not known. Each CDR3 is given with its conserved first and last residue. A D gene is named only where the DNA matches it firmly. The size entry is marked missing in some rows and otherwise reads once, few, many or a size class.

TRBV20-1	few	TRBJ2-3	TRBD2	CSASGLAGDTDTQYF	TGCAGTGCTAGTGGACTAGCGGGGGACACAGATACGCAGTATTTT
TRBV10-3	few	TRBJ2-3	TRBD2	CAIRILAEGTDTQYF	TGTGCCATCAGGATACTAGCGGAGGGGACAGATACGCAGTATTTT
TRBV15	NA	TRBJ2-2	NA	CATSPDRNTGELFF	TGTGCCACCAGTCCCGACAGGAACACCGGGGAGCTGTTTTTT
TRBV7-2	NA	TRBJ1-2	NA	CASSLIPPLGYGYTF	TGTGCCAGCAGCTTAATCCCACCTTTGGGCTATGGCTACACCTTC
TRBV15	NA	TRBJ1-6	TRBD1	CATSIRQGGKTLHF	TGTGCCACCAGCATTCGACAGGGCGGTAAAACCCTCCACTTT
TRBV7-3	large	TRBJ2-1	NA	CASSRGASGYNEQFF	TGTGCCAGCAGCCGAGGGGCCTCCGGGTACAATGAGCAGTTCTTC
TRBV4-3	few	TRBJ1-2	NA	CASSQDGGGYTF	TGCGCCAGCAGCCAAGATGGGGGTGGCTACACCTTC
TRBV19	few	TRBJ1-5	NA	CASSPLTASNQPQHF	TGTGCCAGTAGTCCACTGACGGCTAGCAATCAGCCCCAGCATTTT
TRBV15	once	TRBJ2-3	TRBD1	CASRRTGAPDTQYF	TGTGCCTCCCGGCGGACAGGGGCCCCAGATACGCAGTATTTT
TRBV6-5	few	TRBJ1-2	NA	CASREGSAYGYTF	TGTGCCAGCAGGGAGGGGAGTGCCTATGGCTACACCTTC
TRBV4-1	few	TRBJ2-5	TRBD1	CASSQGDSVPKETQYF	TGCGCCAGCAGCCAAGGGGACAGCGTTCCTAAAGAGACCCAGTACTTC
TRBV4-2	NA	TRBJ1-1	NA	CASSQEEGGTEAFF	TGTGCCAGCAGCCAAGAGGAGGGGGGGACTGAAGCTTTCTTT
TRBV5-4	NA	TRBJ1-1	NA	CASSLEGTPYGAFF	TGTGCCAGCAGCTTGGAAGGGACGCCCTACGGAGCTTTCTTT
TRBV7-9	NA	TRBJ2-3	NA	CASSALDPLTDTQYF	TGTGCCAGCAGCGCACTCGATCCTCTCACAGATACGCAGTATTTT
TRBV6-6	NA	TRBJ2-5	TRBD1	CASSSRGGAHPETQYF	TGTGCCAGCAGTAGTCGAGGGGGCGCTCATCCTGAGACCCAGTACTTC
TRBV27	NA	TRBJ1-5	NA	CASSFWANQPQHF	TGTGCCAGCAGTTTCTGGGCCAATCAGCCCCAGCATTTT
TRBV28	NA	TRBJ2-2	TRBD1	CASSVAGTGGTGELFF	TGTGCCAGCTCCGTTGCCGGGACAGGGGGCACCGGGGAGCTGTTTTTT
TRBV2	few	TRBJ1-5	TRBD1	CASKITGTVNQPQHF	TGTGCCAGCAAAATTACCGGGACAGTAAATCAGCCCCAGCATTTT
TRBV27	few	TRBJ2-6	TRBD2	CASSSKLAASGANVLTF	TGTGCCAGCAGTTCGAAACTAGCGGCCTCTGGGGCCAACGTCCTGACTTTC
TRBV5-8	NA	TRBJ1-2	NA	CASSYWTSGYGYTF	TGTGCCAGCAGCTATTGGACATCTGGCTATGGCTACACCTTC
TRBV29-1	NA	TRBJ2-1	NA	CSVTGSSLGNEQFF	TGCAGCGTTACTGGCTCCTCCCTCGGGAATGAGCAGTTCTTC
TRBV3-1	few	TRBJ2-7	TRBD2	CASSHGTSGGYEQYF	TGTGCCAGCAGCCACGGGACTAGCGGGGGCTACGAGCAGTACTTC
TRBV27	NA	TRBJ2-1	NA	CASSSLTQGHNEQFF	TGTGCCAGCAGTTCCCTCACCCAGGGACACAATGAGCAGTTCTTC
TRBV12-3/TRBV12-4	NA	TRBJ2-5	NA	CASSEGTQYF	TGTGCCAGCAGTGAGGGGACCCAGTACTTC
TRBV2	few	TRBJ2-2	NA	CASSEFPRATTGELFF	TGTGCCAGCAGTGAATTTCCCAGGGCTACCACCGGGGAGCTGTTTTTT
TRBV6-2/TRBV6-3	few	TRBJ1-1	TRBD1	CASSDPGQGTGEAFF	TGTGCCAGCAGTGATCCGGGACAGGGTACGGGTGAAGCTTTCTTT
TRBV6-5	NA	TRBJ1-1	NA	CASGMGNTEAFF	TGTGCCAGCGGTATGGGGAACACTGAAGCTTTCTTT
TRBV7-2	NA	TRBJ2-1	NA	CASSGRHNEQFF	TGTGCCAGCAGTGGACGGCACAATGAGCAGTTCTTC
TRBV3-1	few	TRBJ2-3	TRBD2	CASSERSTAGGLAGDTQYF	TGTGCCAGCAGCGAAAGGTCCACTGCGGGGGGGCTCGCGGGAGATACGCAGTATTTT
TRBV7-9	many	TRBJ2-2	NA	CASSSRGGGRAGELFF	TGTGCCAGCAGCTCTCGTGGCGGGGGCCGGGCCGGGGAGCTGTTTTTT
TRBV4-1	NA	TRBJ1-6	NA	CASSQVAGLHNSPLHF	TGCGCCAGCAGCCAAGTGGCGGGACTGCATAATTCACCCCTCCACTTT
TRBV27	NA	TRBJ1-2	TRBD1	CASGQGAHYGYTF	TGTGCCAGCGGTCAGGGGGCTCATTATGGCTACACCTTC
TRBV20-1	NA	TRBJ1-2	NA	CSAPGANYGYTF	TGCAGTGCCCCGGGAGCTAACTATGGCTACACCTTC
TRBV29-1	few	TRBJ1-2	NA	CSGNLGGYGYTF	TGCAGCGGCAACCTCGGGGGCTATGGCTACACCTTC
TRBV6-2/TRBV6-3	NA	TRBJ1-2	NA	CASSYYVHGYTF	TGTGCCAGCAGTTACTACGTCCATGGCTACACCTTC
TRBV6-1	few	TRBJ2-4	NA	CASSEKKGGGLTKNIQYF	TGTGCCAGCAGTGAAAAGAAGGGGGGAGGATTGACCAAAAACATTCAGTACTTC
TRBV4-1	few	TRBJ2-2	NA	CASMGTENTGELFF	TGCGCCAGCATGGGGACGGAGAACACCGGGGAGCTGTTTTTT
TRBV12-3/TRBV12-4	many	TRBJ1-2	NA	CASSSDRKPSYGYTF	TGTGCCAGCAGCTCCGACAGGAAACCCTCCTATGGCTACACCTTC
TRBV7-3	few	TRBJ1-1	NA	CASSLGPQENTEAFF	TGTGCCAGCAGCTTAGGTCCCCAAGAGAACACTGAAGCTTTCTTT
TRBV11-2	NA	TRBJ2-3	NA	CASSIVWERQYF	TGTGCCAGCAGTATAGTATGGGAGAGGCAGTATTTT
TRBV7-2	few	TRBJ1-2	NA	CASSPLRPTYGYTF	TGTGCCAGCAGCCCGCTACGGCCCACCTATGGCTACACCTTC
TRBV12-3/TRBV12-4	NA	TRBJ2-2	TRBD1	CASGPRSFAGSDRAGELFF	TGTGCCAGCGGGCCCCGATCCTTCGCCGGAAGTGACAGGGCCGGGGAGCTGTTTTTT
TRBV4-1	few	TRBJ1-1	TRBD1	CASSHLPGQGKWGTEAFF	TGCGCCAGCAGCCACCTACCGGGACAGGGAAAATGGGGCACTGAAGCTTTCTTT
TRBV9	NA	TRBJ2-1	TRBD2	CASSPSGGADEQFF	TGTGCCAGCAGTCCTAGCGGGGGGGCCGATGAGCAGTTCTTC
TRBV9	NA	TRBJ2-7	TRBD2	CASSPRLAGPTYEQYF	TGTGCCAGCAGCCCTCGACTAGCGGGACCGACCTACGAGCAGTACTTC
TRBV12-3/TRBV12-4	NA	TRBJ2-2	TRBD2	CASSPSGGNTGELFF	TGTGCCAGCAGCCCCAGCGGGGGGAACACCGGGGAGCTGTTTTTT
TRBV4-1	NA	TRBJ2-1	NA	CASSQMNEQFF	TGCGCCAGCAGCCAAATGAATGAGCAGTTCTTC
TRBV11-2	few	TRBJ1-6	NA	CASSSGYGRNSPLHF	TGTGCCAGCAGCTCGGGGTACGGGCGAAATTCACCCCTCCACTTT
TRBV4-1	few	TRBJ2-3	TRBD1	CASRRVGTGADTQYF	TGCGCCAGCAGGCGAGTCGGGACAGGGGCAGATACGCAGTATTTT
TRBV2	NA	TRBJ1-1	NA	CASSEAWGSMNTEAFF	TGTGCCAGCAGTGAAGCTTGGGGTTCGATGAACACTGAAGCTTTCTTT
TRBV4-3	few	TRBJ1-2	NA	CASSQDRVGDGYTF	TGCGCCAGCAGCCAAGATCGGGTGGGAGATGGCTACACCTTC
TRBV29-1	few	TRBJ2-1	NA	CSVEADGSYNEQFF	TGCAGCGTTGAAGCCGATGGCTCCTACAATGAGCAGTTCTTC
TRBV7-9	NA	TRBJ2-3	NA	CASSFGKQGHTDTQYF	TGTGCCAGCAGCTTTGGGAAGCAGGGACACACAGATACGCAGTATTTT
TRBV4-1	once	TRBJ2-5	TRBD1	CASSHPQGALETQYF	TGCGCCAGCAGCCACCCGCAGGGGGCCCTGGAGACCCAGTACTTC
TRBV4-3	NA	TRBJ2-1	NA	CASSHSLGQGGVF	TGCGCCAGCAGCCATTCGCTCGGACAGGGAGGGGTCTTC
TRBV7-2	many	TRBJ2-5	TRBD1	CASSLGGSGGGETQYF	TGTGCCAGCAGCTTAGGGGGATCAGGGGGCGGGGAGACCCAGTACTTC
TRBV6-2/TRBV6-3	NA	TRBJ2-3	NA	CASSYQGISAGTDTQYF	TGTGCCAGCAGTTACCAGGGGATTAGCGCTGGCACAGATACGCAGTATTTT
TRBV4-1	NA	TRBJ2-7	TRBD2	CASSQGLAEQYF	TGCGCCAGCAGCCAGGGACTAGCCGAGCAGTACTTC
TRBV6-4	many	TRBJ2-1	TRBD2	CASSGTSGGANEQFF	TGTGCCAGCAGTGGGACTAGCGGGGGGGCCAATGAGCAGTTCTTC
TRBV3-1	NA	TRBJ2-2	TRBD1	CASSQERQGATGELFF	TGTGCCAGCAGCCAAGAAAGGCAGGGGGCTACCGGGGAGCTGTTTTTT